The source of this T cell receptor (beta chain) is a study of cytomegalovirus exposure and HLA in healthy donors. Looking at the study overall: Most genotyped donors, around four fifths of 350 to 500, had Caucasian-associated genetic ancestry. Findings of the study overall: Most likely, a cluster of highly shared sequence variants arose as a sequencing artifact.

PCR employed 60 Vbeta and 13 Jbeta primers. Sequencing used immunoSEQ multiplex PCR; TCRdb keeps in-frame clones, though not all of them. The sample includes about 180,000 clones, more than 80% of them seen just once. Worth noting for this clone: Its specificity is not known.

With 1 base removed from V and 5 bases from J, the gap between germline ends came to 9 bases. CDR3 length: 15 residues. Germline V gene sequence: CDR1 LNHDA, CDR2 SQIVND (reference sequence). The sequence derives from a woman younger than 35 in good health and CMV-seropositive. Sequencing was carried out using PBMCs. This chain uses TRBV19 with TRBJ1-6, with D uncertain. As DNA, the CDR3 is TGTGCCAGTAGTATAGGCAGTCCCAATAATTCACCCCTCCACTTT. It yields the protein CASSIGSPNNSPLHF.